This T cell receptor beta chain derives from a study of T cell responses to AZD1222 COVID-19 vaccine. This clone was recorded once. Some clones are missing from TCRdb's copy, which holds only in-frame ones; the method was immunoSEQ multiplex PCR. The sample shows about 190,000 clones, about nine tenths of them seen only once. The V gene lost 0 bases and the J gene lost 0 bases, with 10 bases spanning the gap. This CDR3 region has 15 residues. The gene calls are TRBV5-3 and TRBJ2-7, with D possibly TRBD1 on 5 matching bases. TRBV5-3 qualifies as an ORF whose function is uncertain. The clonotype originates from an adult in good health. The sequencing here drew on peripheral blood, taken on day 0 of MenACWY control vaccination. This CDR3 reads CARSLADNFSYEQYF. CDR3 nucleotide sequence: TGTGCCAGAAGCTTGGCGGACAACTTCTCCTACGAGCAGTACTTC.